What follows are 23 T cell receptor beta chains derived from one specimen sequenced in a study of beta chain features in type 1 diabetes. What was sequenced were expressed TCRB transcripts, since all of the isolated RNA had been reverse transcribed. The data were produced by immunoSEQ multiplex PCR, yet TCRdb's version contains in-frame clones alone and is incomplete. The sample lists roughly 220,000 clones, 16% seen once, with 0.065% to 0.095% in the top ten. These TCRs' antigens remain unknown. Study-level findings and limits: In all four CD4+ subsets, TCRB CDR3 length was significantly, moderately reduced in type 1 diabetes.

The material sequenced was naive CD4+ T cells from blood. The receptors were sampled from a man aged 25-45 years with type 1 diabetes.

This clone was recorded once. The rearrangement uses TRBV7-8 and TRBJ1-1; D is uncertain. Germline V CDR1 and CDR2: SGHVS, FQNEAQ. The CDR3 covers 14 residues. The germline V and J ends were trimmed by 1 base and 1 base, with 7 bases remaining between them. CDR3 loop: CASSLGGRNTEAFF. CDR3 in DNA: TGTGCCAGCAGCTTAGGTGGCAGGAACACTGAAGCTTTCTTT.

This clone was seen a few times. The chain combines TRBV9 with TRBJ2-2; no reliable D call. The CDR3 extends over 14 amino acids. Deletions cut 0 bases from V and 2 bases from J, with 5 bases between. Germline-derived CDR1 and CDR2 are SGDLS and YYNGEE. CDR3 DNA sequence: TGTGCCAGCAGCGTAGAAGTTAACACCGGGGAGCTGTTTTTT. Its protein is CASSVEVNTGELFF.

The chain carries TRBV21-1 and TRBJ2-1. TRBV21-1 is deemed a pseudogene. The CDR3 runs 15 residues. The DNA of the CDR3 is TGTGCCAGCAGCATGCGGACGATTACCTACAATGAGCAGTTCTTC. Translated: CASSMRTITYNEQFF.

This clone was observed a handful of times. The chain carries TRBV20-1 and TRBJ2-1; D might be TRBD2 (5 bases). The germline V gene encodes CDR1 DFQATT and CDR2 SNEGSKA (reference sequence). The CDR3 is 11 amino acids. V lost 6 bases to trimming and J lost 8 bases, with 11 bases between them. The CDR3 loop is CSAGVDDEQFF. CDR3 DNA sequence: TGCAGTGCGGGAGTAGACGATGAGCAGTTCTTC.

This clone showed up just a few times. This chain links TRBV2 with TRBJ2-5; a possible D gene is TRBD2 (6 bases). The length of the CDR3 is 14 residues. Per germline, CDR1 SNHLY and CDR2 FYNNEI. V lost 3 bases and J 11 bases, leaving 19 bases between the germline ends. The CDR3 is CASSESSATSYQYF. The CDR3 DNA is TGTGCCAGCAGTGAGTCTAGCGCCACTAGTTATCAGTACTTC. Using reference TRBV2 and TRBJ2-5 for the parts outside the CDR3, the full variable domain is EPEVTQTPSHQVTQMGQEVILRCVPISNHLYFYWYRQILGQKVEFLVSFYNNEISEKSEIFDDQFSVERPDGSNFTLKIRSTKLEDSAMYFCASSESSATSYQYFGPGTRLLVL.

This clone was recorded a few times. The chain couples TRBV29-1 to TRBJ2-3; the D gene is possibly TRBD1 (6 bases). The CDR3 spans 12 residues. The germline gives CDR1 SQVTM, CDR2 ANQGSEA. The V end lost 6 bases, the J end lost 10 bases, and 17 bases lay between the germline ends. Here the CDR3 reads CSVSGQGVAQYF. The CDR3 bases are TGCAGCGTCTCGGGACAAGGGGTCGCGCAGTATTTT.

This clone has just a few counts. This CDR3 reads CASSRTDYHTDTQYF. CDR3 coding DNA: TGTGCCAGCAGTCGGACTGACTATCACACAGATACGCAGTATTTT. The V call is TRBV9, the J call TRBJ2-3; possible D gene TRBD2, 5 bases. The CDR3 consists of 15 residues. Trimming stripped 5 bases from V and 2 bases from J, with 15 bases between. Germline V gene sequence: CDR1 SGDLS, CDR2 YYNGEE.

This clone was seen a few times. CDR3 DNA sequence: TGTGCCAGCAGCTTATCAGTGACTAGCGGATTCAATGAGCAGTTCTTC. Translation: CASSLSVTSGFNEQFF. The V gene is TRBV7-3, the J gene TRBJ2-1; 9 nucleotides agree with TRBD2. V gave up 2 bases and J gave up 6 bases; unmatched junction bases: 8. Germline loops: CDR1 SGHTA, CDR2 FQGTGA. This CDR3 is 16 amino acids long. Together with reference TRBV7-3 and TRBJ2-1, the CDR3 gives the full variable domain: GAGVSQTPSNKVTEKGKYVELRCDPISGHTALYWYRQSLGQGPEFLIYFQGTGAADDSGLPNDRFFAVRPEGSVSTLKIQRTERGDSAVYLCASSLSVTSGFNEQFFGPGTRLTVL.

This clone has only a few counts. The chain joins TRBV5-4 to TRBJ1-2; 7 bases map to TRBD1. J lost 7 bases, V lost 6 bases, and 6 bases had no gene match. The CDR3 spans 12 residues. Germline values: CDR1 SGHNT, CDR2 YYREEE (reference sequence). The CDR3 DNA sequence: TGTGCCAGCACCCCAGGGGGGAGTGGCTACACCTTC. This translates into CASTPGGSGYTF.

This clone was seen only a few times. V and J are TRBV9 and TRBJ2-5; D is unresolved. V gave up 0 bases and J gave up 6 bases, with 9 bases separating them. This CDR3 is built from 13 residues. Germline V gene sequence: CDR1 SGDLS, CDR2 YYNGEE. Written as DNA, the CDR3 is TGTGCCAGCAGCGTAGCTGGTAGGCAGACCCAGTACTTC. This encodes CASSVAGRQTQYF. The full variable domain, rest sourced from reference TRBV9 and TRBJ2-5, is DSGVTQTPKHLITATGQRVTLRCSPRSGDLSVYWYQQSLDQGLQFLIQYYNGEERAKGNILERFSAQQFPDLHSELNLSSLELGDSALYFCASSVAGRQTQYFGPGTRLLVL.

The rearrangement links TRBV9 to TRBJ2-5, with TRBD1 identical over 10 bases. The ends lost 4 bases at V and 5 bases at J; junction bases unmatched: 11. Germline V gene data show CDR1 as SGDLS and CDR2 as YYNGEE. The CDR3 length is 16 residues. CDR3 DNA: TGTGCCAGCAGCACCTCCGGGACAGGGGCGAGGGAGACCCAGTACTTC. It encodes CASSTSGTGARETQYF.

The chain recombines TRBV9 with TRBJ2-3; D not certain. The CDR3 covers 13 residues. Germline V gene lookup returns CDR1 SGDLS and CDR2 YYNGEE. V shed 2 bases and J shed 5 bases, with 9 bases lying between them. The CDR3 loop reads CASSVDPGDTQYF. CDR3 DNA: TGTGCCAGCAGCGTCGATCCAGGAGATACGCAGTATTTT.

This sequence joins TRBV5-6 and TRBJ2-3, with D possibly TRBD2 on 5 matching bases. CDR3 length equals 14 residues. The germline V and J ends were trimmed by 1 base and 9 bases, with 15 bases remaining between them. Per the germline V gene, CDR1 is SGHDT and CDR2 is YYEEEE. The CDR3 coding sequence is TGTGCCAGCAGCTTGTTAGAGCGGATCCCGACGCAGTATTTT. It encodes CASSLLERIPTQYF. Full variable domain (outside the CDR3, taken from reference TRBV5-6 and TRBJ2-3): DAGVTQSPTHLIKTRGQQVTLRCSPKSGHDTVSWYQQALGQGPQFIFQYYEEEERQRGNFPDRFSGHQFPNYSSELNVNALLLGDSALYLCASSLLERIPTQYFGPGTRLTVL.

The rearrangement joins TRBV10-3 to TRBJ1-5; 9 nucleotides agree with TRBD1. V dropped 2 bases and J dropped 11; count of bases not matched to a gene: 7. Germline values: CDR1 ENHRY, CDR2 SYGVKD. This CDR3 spans 14 amino acids. The chain's CDR3 is CAISEGTGFVSQHF. In DNA form, the CDR3 reads TGTGCCATCAGTGAGGGGACAGGGTTCGTGTCCCAGCATTTT.

This clone was counted a few times. The chain is built from TRBV30 and TRBJ2-7, with 8 bases aligning to TRBD2. This CDR3 is built from 10 residues. The germline V gene encodes CDR1 GTSNPN and CDR2 SVGIG (reference sequence). CDR3 coding DNA: TGTGACGGGAGGGGAGACGAGCAGTACTTC. This gives the protein CDGRGDEQYF.

The V and J genes are TRBV29-1 and TRBJ1-4, with D possibly TRBD1 on 6 matching bases. Trimming removed 7 bases from V and 4 bases from J, with 13 bases in between. Per germline, CDR1 SQVTM and CDR2 ANQGSEA. The CDR3 sequence is 13 residues long. The CDR3: CSAPQGLNEKLFF. For the CDR3, the DNA is TGCAGCGCTCCACAGGGCCTTAATGAAAAACTGTTTTTT.

The sample holds a few counts of this clone. The rearrangement joins TRBV30 to TRBJ1-2; perhaps TRBD1 as D (5 bases). Trimming took off 4 bases at V and 3 bases at J, with 9 bases between the two ends. Germline V gives CDR1 GTSNPN, CDR2 SVGIG (reference sequence). The CDR3 has 12 amino acids. DNA of the CDR3: TGTGCCTGGACCCGAGGGGACTATGGCTACACCTTC. It yields the protein CAWTRGDYGYTF.

V usage is TRBV29-1 and J usage is TRBJ1-5; no firm D call. There are 13 residues in the CDR3. Germline assignment: CDR1 SQVTM and CDR2 ANQGSEA. V was shortened by 4 bases and J by 7 bases, with 14 bases between the two germline ends. The CDR3 sequence: CSVGRSGGQPQHF. CDR3 in DNA: TGCAGCGTTGGACGGAGCGGAGGACAGCCCCAGCATTTT.

This chain joins TRBV4-1 and TRBJ2-5; possibly TRBD2 for D (5 bases). The DNA end is more similar to TRBJ2-7, so the J call may be wrong. CDR1 is MGHRA and CDR2 is YSYEKL in the germline V gene. This CDR3 spans 16 amino acids. CDR3 in amino acids: CASSRPAGEGAYEQYF. CDR3 DNA sequence: TGCGCCAGCAGCCGCCCCGCAGGTGAGGGTGCCTACGAGCAGTACTTC.

The gene calls are TRBV5-1 and TRBJ2-2, with TRBD2 identical over 7 bases. J lost 4 bases, V lost 1 base, and 4 bases had no gene match. The CDR3 has 15 amino acids. Germline V gives CDR1 SGHRS, CDR2 YFSETQ. CDR3: CASSLRDYSTGELFF. The CDR3 DNA follows: TGCGCCAGCAGCTTGAGGGACTACTCCACCGGGGAGCTGTTTTTT. Full variable domain (outside the CDR3, taken from reference TRBV5-1 and TRBJ2-2): KAGVTQTPRYLIKTRGQQVTLSCSPISGHRSVSWYQQTPGQGLQFLFEYFSETQRNKGNFPGRFSGRQFSNSRSEMNVSTLELGDSALYLCASSLRDYSTGELFFGEGSRLTVL.

V usage is TRBV11-1 and J usage is TRBJ1-1, with D possibly being TRBD1 (6 bases). Germline values: CDR1 SGHAT, CDR2 FQDESV (reference sequence). The CDR3 is 16 amino acids. Between the trimmed V and J ends, which lost 5 bases and 1 base, there was a span of 17 bases. The CDR3 loop is CASSPRGGTTNTEAFF. The CDR3 bases are TGTGCCAGCAGCCCCAGAGGTGGGACAACGAACACTGAAGCTTTCTTT.

This clone was seen a few times. V gene TRBV5-4 combines with J gene TRBJ2-7, with no clear D. V lost 0 bases and J lost 2, with 9 bases in between. This CDR3 is built from 14 residues. The germline V gene has CDR1 SGHNT and CDR2 YYREEE (reference sequence). CDR3 in DNA: TGTGCCAGCAGCTTGGTTGGGAATGCCTACGAGCAGTACTTC. It translates to CASSLVGNAYEQYF.

This clone was detected a few times. V gene TRBV5-1 combines with J gene TRBJ2-1; 7 bases agree with TRBD2. V dropped 4 bases and J dropped 6; count of bases not matched to a gene: 10. Germline V gene data show CDR1 as SGHRS and CDR2 as YFSETQ. The CDR3 extends over 15 amino acids. The CDR3 reads CASSDSGPQINEQFF. CDR3 DNA: TGCGCCAGCAGCGATAGCGGGCCCCAGATCAATGAGCAGTTCTTC. The variable domain in full, with the rest retrieved from reference TRBV5-1 and TRBJ2-1, is KAGVTQTPRYLIKTRGQQVTLSCSPISGHRSVSWYQQTPGQGLQFLFEYFSETQRNKGNFPGRFSGRQFSNSRSEMNVSTLELGDSALYLCASSDSGPQINEQFFGPGTRLTVL.